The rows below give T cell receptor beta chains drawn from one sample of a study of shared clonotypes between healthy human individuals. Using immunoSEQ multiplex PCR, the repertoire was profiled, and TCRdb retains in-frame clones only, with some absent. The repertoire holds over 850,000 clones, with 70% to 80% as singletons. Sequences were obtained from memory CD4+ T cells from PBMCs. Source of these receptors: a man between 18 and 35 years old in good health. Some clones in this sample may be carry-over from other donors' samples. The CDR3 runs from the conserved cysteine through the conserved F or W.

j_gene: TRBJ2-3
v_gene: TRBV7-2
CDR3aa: CASSLAGALHNTQYF

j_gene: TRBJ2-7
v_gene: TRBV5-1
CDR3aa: CASSFGGSGEQYF

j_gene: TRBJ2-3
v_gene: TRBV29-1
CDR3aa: CSAMHVGRITDTQYF

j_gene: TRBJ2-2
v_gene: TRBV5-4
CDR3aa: CASRVASGSSSGELFF

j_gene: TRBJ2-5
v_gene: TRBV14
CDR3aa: CASSQDPLYETQYF

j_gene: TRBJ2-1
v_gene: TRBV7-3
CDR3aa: CASSLNVGQGNYNEQFF

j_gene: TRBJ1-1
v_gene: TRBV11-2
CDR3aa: CASSPSTQGNTEAFF

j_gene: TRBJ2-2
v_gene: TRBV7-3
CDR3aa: CASSLSRAPGELFF

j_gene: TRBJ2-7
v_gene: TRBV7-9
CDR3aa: CASSLLAGNSYEQYF

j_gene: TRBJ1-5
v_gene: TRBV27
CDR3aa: CASSLSRARGQPQHF

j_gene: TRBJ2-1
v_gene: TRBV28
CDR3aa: CASNRRGLGQGGNEQFF

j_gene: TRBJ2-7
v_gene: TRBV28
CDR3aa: CVSSLVRYEQYF

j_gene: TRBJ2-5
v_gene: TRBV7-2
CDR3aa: CASSIGRGAGQETQYF

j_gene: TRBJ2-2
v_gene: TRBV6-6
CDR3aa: CASTPISVDGELFF

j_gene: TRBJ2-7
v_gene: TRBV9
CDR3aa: CASSVNGLAGDEQYF

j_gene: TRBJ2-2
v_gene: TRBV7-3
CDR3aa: CASSLTRTSGELFF

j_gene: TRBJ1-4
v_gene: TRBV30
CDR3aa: CACQQGAVEKLFF

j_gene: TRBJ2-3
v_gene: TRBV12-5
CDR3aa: CASGLVLAGMADTQYF

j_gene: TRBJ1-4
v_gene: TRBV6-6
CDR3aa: CASSYVGNSEKLFF

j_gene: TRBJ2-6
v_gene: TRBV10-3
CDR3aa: CAISGTTSGANVLTF

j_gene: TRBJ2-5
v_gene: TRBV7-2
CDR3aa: CASSPSPGGEQYF

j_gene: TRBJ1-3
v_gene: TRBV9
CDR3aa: CASSVASGRVVSGNTIYF

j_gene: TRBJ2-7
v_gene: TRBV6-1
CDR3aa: CASSPRTGALNEQYF

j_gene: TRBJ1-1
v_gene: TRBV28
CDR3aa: CASRVSGWEVETFF

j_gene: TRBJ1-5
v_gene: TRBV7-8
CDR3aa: CASSLLSGWDSNQPQHF

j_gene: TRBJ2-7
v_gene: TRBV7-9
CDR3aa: CASSSLAEMFYEQYF

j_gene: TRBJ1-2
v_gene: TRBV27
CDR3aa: CASSLASRGPPYGYTF

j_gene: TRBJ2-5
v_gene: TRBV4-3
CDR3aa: CASSQDLGQGTETQYF

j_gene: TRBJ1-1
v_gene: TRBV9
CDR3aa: CASSPIGEMNTEAFF

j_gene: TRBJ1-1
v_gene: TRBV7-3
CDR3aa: CASSFGPNTEAFF

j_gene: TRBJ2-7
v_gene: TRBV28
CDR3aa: CASSLLSAGGFYEQYF

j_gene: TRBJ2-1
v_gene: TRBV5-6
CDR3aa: CASSLYGGLGNEQFF

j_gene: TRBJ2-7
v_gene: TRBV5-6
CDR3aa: CASSPWINTPPYEQYF

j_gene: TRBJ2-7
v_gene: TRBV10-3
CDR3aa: CAISESGQGNEQYF

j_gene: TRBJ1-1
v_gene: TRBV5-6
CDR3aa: CASSLQGGNTEAFF

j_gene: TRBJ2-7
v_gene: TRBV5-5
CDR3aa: CASSSTGTGLRREGREQYF

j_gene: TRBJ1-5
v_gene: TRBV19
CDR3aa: CASRPGGAGYSNQPQHF

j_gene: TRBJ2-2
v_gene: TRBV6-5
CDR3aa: CASSYSPGANTGELFF

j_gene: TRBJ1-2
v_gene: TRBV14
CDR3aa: CASSPDRGLGGYTF

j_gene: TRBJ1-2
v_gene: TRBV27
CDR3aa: CASSRQGRVGGYTF

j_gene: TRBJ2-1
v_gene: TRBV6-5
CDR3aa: CASSSPTFNEQFF

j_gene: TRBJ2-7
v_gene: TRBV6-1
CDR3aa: CASSEGYEEQHF

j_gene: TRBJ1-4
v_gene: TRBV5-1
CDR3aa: CASSLQTGQGDEKLFF

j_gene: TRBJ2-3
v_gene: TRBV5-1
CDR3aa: CASSFLSPDTQYF

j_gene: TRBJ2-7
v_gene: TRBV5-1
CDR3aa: CASSLAASGRDEQYF